This TCR beta chain was profiled in a study of blood T cell repertoires in COVID-19. In the study overall: Researchers got acute and convalescent COVID-19 samples from the United States, Italy and Spain. Nucleic acid was either cDNA or gDNA, and it came from T cells, B-cell-depleted T cells, or PBMCs.

The participants were between about 18 and 100 years old and came from fewer than 25 US areas. Each participant's cohort was designated according to participant-reported clinical history. Looked up from germline, CDR1 is SQVTM and CDR2 is ANQGSEA. Trimming stripped 5 bases from V and 4 bases from J, with 12 bases between. The CDR3 runs 13 residues. Generated by immunoSEQ multiplex PCR, the TCRdb table keeps only in-frame clones and is missing some. This sample has about 230,000 clones; 70% to 90% occur once, and the top ten carry approximately 2.3%. The sequencing input was PBMCs or T cells enriched from blood (not recorded which). The receptor was isolated from a middle-aged woman with acute COVID-19. The rearrangement joins TRBV29-1 to TRBJ2-1; TRBD2 is a possible D gene (5 bases). The CDR3 DNA sequence: TGCAGCGTTCGGGGTTATGGATACAATGAGCAGTTCTTC. Translated: CSVRGYGYNEQFF.